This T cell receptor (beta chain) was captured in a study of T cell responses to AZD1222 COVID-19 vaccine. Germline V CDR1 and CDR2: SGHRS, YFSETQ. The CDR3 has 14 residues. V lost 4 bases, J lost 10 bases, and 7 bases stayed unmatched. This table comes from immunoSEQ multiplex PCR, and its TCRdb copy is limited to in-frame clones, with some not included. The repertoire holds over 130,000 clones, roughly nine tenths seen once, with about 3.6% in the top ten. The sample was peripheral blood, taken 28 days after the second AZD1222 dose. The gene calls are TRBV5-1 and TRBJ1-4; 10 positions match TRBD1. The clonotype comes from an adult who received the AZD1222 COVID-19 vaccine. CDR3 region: CASSAGTGVGKLFF. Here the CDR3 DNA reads TGCGCCAGCAGCGCCGGGACAGGGGTAGGAAAACTGTTTTTT.